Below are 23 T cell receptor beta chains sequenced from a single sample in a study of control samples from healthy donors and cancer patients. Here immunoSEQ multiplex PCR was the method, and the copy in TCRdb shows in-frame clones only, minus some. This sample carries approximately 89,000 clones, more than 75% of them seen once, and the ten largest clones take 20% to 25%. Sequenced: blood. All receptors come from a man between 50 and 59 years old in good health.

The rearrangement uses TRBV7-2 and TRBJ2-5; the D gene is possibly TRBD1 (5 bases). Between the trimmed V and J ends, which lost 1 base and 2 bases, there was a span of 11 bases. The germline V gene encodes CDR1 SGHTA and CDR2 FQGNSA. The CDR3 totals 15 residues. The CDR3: CASSLGPTVQETQYF. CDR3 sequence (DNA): TGTGCCAGCAGCTTAGGTCCGACAGTTCAAGAGACCCAGTACTTC.

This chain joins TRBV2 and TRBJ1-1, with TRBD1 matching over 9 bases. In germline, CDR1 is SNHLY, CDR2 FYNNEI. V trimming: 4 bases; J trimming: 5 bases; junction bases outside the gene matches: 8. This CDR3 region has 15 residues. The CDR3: CASSGRTGEATEAFF. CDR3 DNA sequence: TGTGCCAGCAGTGGAAGGACAGGGGAAGCGACTGAAGCTTTCTTT.

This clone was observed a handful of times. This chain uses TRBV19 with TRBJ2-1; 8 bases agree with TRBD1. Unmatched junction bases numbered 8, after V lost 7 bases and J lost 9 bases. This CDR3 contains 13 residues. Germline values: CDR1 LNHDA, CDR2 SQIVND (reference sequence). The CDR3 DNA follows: TGTGCCAGTATAGGACAGGGCTTCGGTGAGCAGTTCTTC. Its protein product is CASIGQGFGEQFF.

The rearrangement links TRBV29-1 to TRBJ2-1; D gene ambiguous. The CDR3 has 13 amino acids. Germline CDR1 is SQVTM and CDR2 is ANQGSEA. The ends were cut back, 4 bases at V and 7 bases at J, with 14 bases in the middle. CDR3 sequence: CSVAGLMGNEQFF. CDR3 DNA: TGCAGCGTTGCTGGGTTGATGGGGAATGAGCAGTTCTTC.

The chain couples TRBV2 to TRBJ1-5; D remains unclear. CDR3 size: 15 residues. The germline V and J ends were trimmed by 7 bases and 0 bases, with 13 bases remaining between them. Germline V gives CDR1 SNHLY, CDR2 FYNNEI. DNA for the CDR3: TGTGCCAGCACCTCTAGACGGACTAGCAATCAGCCCCAGCATTTT. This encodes CASTSRRTSNQPQHF.

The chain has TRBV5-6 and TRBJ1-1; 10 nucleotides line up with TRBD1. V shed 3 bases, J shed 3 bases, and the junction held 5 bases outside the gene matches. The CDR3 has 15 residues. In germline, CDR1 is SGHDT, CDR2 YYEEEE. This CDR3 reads CASSSPGQGYTEAFF. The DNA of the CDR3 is TGTGCCAGCAGCTCACCGGGACAGGGGTACACTGAAGCTTTCTTT. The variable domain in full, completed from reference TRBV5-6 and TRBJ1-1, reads DAGVTQSPTHLIKTRGQQVTLRCSPKSGHDTVSWYQQALGQGPQFIFQYYEEEERQRGNFPDRFSGHQFPNYSSELNVNALLLGDSALYLCASSSPGQGYTEAFFGQGTRLTVV.

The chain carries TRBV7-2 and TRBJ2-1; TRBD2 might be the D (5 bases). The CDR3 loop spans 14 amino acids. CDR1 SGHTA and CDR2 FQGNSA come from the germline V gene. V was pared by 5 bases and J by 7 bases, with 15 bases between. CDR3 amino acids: CASSLQRDMNEQFF. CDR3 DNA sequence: TGTGCCAGCAGCCTGCAGAGGGATATGAATGAGCAGTTCTTC.

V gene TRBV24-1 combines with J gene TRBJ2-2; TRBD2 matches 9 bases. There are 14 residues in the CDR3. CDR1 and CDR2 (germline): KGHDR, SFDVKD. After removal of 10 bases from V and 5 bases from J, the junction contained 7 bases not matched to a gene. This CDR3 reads CATDGSGGTGELFF. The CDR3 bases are TGTGCCACTGACGGAAGCGGGGGGACCGGGGAGCTGTTTTTT.

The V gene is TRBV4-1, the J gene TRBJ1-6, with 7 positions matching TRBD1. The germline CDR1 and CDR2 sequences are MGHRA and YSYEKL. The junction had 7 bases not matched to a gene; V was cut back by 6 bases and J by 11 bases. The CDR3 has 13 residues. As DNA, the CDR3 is TGCGCCAGCAGGGAAGGGGGCGCGACACCCCTCCACTTT. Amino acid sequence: CASREGGATPLHF.

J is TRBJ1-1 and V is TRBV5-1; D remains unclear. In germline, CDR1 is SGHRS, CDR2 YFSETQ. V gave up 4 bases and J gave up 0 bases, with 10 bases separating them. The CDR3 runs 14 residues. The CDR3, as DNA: TGCGCCAGCAGCCTGGAACGGGTGAACACTGAAGCTTTCTTT. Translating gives CASSLERVNTEAFF.

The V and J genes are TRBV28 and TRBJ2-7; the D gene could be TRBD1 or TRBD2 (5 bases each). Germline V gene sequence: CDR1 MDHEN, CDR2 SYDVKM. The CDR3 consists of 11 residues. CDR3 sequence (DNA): TGTGAAACCAGGGACGTCTACGAGCAGTACTTC. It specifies CETRDVYEQYF. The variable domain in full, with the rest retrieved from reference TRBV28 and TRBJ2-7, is DVKVTQSSRYLVKRTGEKVFLECVQDMDHENMFWYRQDPGLGLRLIYFSYDVKMKEKGDIPEGYSVSREKKERFSLILESASTNQTSMYLCETRDVYEQYFGPGTRLTVT.

This CDR3 reads CASSFLAGETGNTIYF. Here the CDR3 DNA reads TGTGCCAGCAGCTTCCTGGCGGGGGAGACTGGAAACACCATATATTTT. The chain employs TRBV11-3 and TRBJ1-3; TRBD1 might be the D (5 bases). V shed 3 bases and J shed 2 bases, with 14 bases lying between them. The CDR3 totals 16 residues. The germline CDR1 and CDR2 sequences are SGHNT and YENEEA.

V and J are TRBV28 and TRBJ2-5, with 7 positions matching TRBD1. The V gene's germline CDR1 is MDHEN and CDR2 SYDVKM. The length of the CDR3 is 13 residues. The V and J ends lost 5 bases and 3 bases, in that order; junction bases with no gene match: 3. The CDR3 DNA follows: TGTGCCAGCAGTGCCGGGACAGAAGAGACCCAGTACTTC. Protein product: CASSAGTEETQYF.

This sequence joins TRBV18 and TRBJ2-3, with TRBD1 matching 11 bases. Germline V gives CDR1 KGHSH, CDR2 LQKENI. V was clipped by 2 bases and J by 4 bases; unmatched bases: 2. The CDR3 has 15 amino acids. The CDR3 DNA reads TGTGCCAGCTCACCAGGGACAGGGGGGCCAGATACGCAGTATTTT. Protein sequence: CASSPGTGGPDTQYF.

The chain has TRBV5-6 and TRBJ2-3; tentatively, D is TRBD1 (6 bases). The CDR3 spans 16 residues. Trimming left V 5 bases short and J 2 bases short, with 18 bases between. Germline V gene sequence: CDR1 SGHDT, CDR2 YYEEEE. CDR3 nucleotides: TGTGCCAGCAGTGCAAACCCTGGACAGATCACAGATACGCAGTATTTT. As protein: CASSANPGQITDTQYF. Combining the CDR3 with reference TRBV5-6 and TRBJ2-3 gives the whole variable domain DAGVTQSPTHLIKTRGQQVTLRCSPKSGHDTVSWYQQALGQGPQFIFQYYEEEERQRGNFPDRFSGHQFPNYSSELNVNALLLGDSALYLCASSANPGQITDTQYFGPGTRLTVL.

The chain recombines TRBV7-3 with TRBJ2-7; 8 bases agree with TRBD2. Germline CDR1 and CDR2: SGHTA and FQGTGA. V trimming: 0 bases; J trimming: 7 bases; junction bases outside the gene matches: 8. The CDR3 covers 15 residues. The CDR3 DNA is TGTGCCAGCAGCTTAACAAGCGGGAGCTTTAGAGAGCAGTACTTC. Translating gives CASSLTSGSFREQYF.

CDR3 in amino acids: CSAIEGNTIYF. The CDR3 bases are TGCAGTGCTATCGAGGGAAACACCATATATTTT. The chain has TRBV20-1 and TRBJ1-3, with D hard to call. V dropped 4 bases and J dropped 4 bases, with 5 bases sitting between them. Germline CDR1 DFQATT, CDR2 SNEGSKA (reference sequence). CDR3 length equals 11 residues.

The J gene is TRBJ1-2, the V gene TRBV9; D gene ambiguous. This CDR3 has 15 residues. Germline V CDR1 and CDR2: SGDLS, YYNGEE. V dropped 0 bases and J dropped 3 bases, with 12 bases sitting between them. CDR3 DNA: TGTGCCAGCAGCGTAGTATCGCAGCCCCACTATGGCTACACCTTC. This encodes CASSVVSQPHYGYTF.

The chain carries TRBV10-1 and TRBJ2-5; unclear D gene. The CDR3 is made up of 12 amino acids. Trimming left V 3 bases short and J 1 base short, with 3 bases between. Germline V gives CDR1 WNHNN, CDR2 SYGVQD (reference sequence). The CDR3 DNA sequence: TGCGCCAGCAGTGACGGCCAAGAGACCCAGTACTTC. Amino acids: CASSDGQETQYF.

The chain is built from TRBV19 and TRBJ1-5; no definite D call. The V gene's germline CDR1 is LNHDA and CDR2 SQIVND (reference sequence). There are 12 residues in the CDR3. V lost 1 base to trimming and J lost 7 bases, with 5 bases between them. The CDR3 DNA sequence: TGTGCCAGTAGTATAGGTAGGCAGCCCCAGCATTTT. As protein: CASSIGRQPQHF.

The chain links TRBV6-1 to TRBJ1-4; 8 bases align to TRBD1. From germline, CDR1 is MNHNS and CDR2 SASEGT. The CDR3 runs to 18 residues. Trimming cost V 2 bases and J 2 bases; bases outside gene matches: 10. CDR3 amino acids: CASSETGQGAATNEKLFF. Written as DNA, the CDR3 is TGTGCCAGCAGTGAAACGGGCCAGGGGGCGGCGACTAATGAAAAACTGTTTTTT.

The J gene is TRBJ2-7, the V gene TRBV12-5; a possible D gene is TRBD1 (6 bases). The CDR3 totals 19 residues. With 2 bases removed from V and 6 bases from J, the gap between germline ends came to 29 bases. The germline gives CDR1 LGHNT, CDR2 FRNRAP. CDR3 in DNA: TGTGCTAGTGGTTTGCCAACAGGGAACGCCCGCCGACTCGGGCCCGAGCAGTACGTC. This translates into CASGLPTGNARRLGPEQYV.

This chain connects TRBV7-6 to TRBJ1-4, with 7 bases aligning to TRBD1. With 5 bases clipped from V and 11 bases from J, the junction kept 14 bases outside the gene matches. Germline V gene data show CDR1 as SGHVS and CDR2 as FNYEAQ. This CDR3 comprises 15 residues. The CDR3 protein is CASSPKGDSLMKLFF. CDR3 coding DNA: TGTGCCAGCAGCCCCAAGGGGGACAGCCTCATGAAACTGTTTTTT. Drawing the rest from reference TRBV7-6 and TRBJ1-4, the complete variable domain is GAGVSQSPRYKVTKRGQDVALRCDPISGHVSLYWYRQALGQGPEFLTYFNYEAQQDKSGLPNDRFSAERPEGSISTLTIQRTEQRDSAMYRCASSPKGDSLMKLFFGSGTQLSVL.